These 28 T cell receptor beta chains were sequenced from one sample in a study of blood T cell repertoires in COVID-19. Some clones are missing from TCRdb's copy, which holds only in-frame ones; the method was immunoSEQ multiplex PCR. The sample holds around 290,000 clones, about 89% seen once. What was sequenced was PBMCs or T cells enriched from blood (not recorded which). Receptors originate from a woman aged 18-29 years who had recovered from COVID-19.

This chain connects TRBV25-1 to TRBJ1-1; D may be TRBD1 (5 bases). V was cut by 7 bases and J by 0 bases, with 12 bases left in between. This CDR3 has 14 residues. The V gene's germline CDR1 is MGHDK and CDR2 SYGVNS. CDR3 in DNA: TGTGCCAGCACCCAGACAGACATGAACACTGAAGCTTTCTTT. Encoded protein: CASTQTDMNTEAFF.

The rearrangement joins TRBV4-3 to TRBJ1-2; D may be TRBD1 (5 bases). Germline values: CDR1 LGHNA, CDR2 YSLEER. V was trimmed by 0 bases and J by 1 base, leaving 18 bases between them. This CDR3 region has 18 residues. The CDR3 sequence: CASSQDSRVSGINYGYTF. The CDR3 DNA sequence: TGCGCCAGCAGCCAAGATAGCAGGGTTTCAGGCATTAACTATGGCTACACCTTC.

The chain is built from TRBV10-3 and TRBJ2-7; 12 bases are shared with TRBD1. The germline V gene has CDR1 ENHRY and CDR2 SYGVKD. The CDR3 length is 15 residues. The trim removed 4 bases at V and 2 bases at J, leaving 3 bases unmatched. Here the CDR3 reads CAISVGTGGTYEQYF. CDR3 DNA: TGTGCCATCAGTGTGGGGACAGGGGGCACCTACGAGCAGTACTTC.

CDR3 coding DNA: TGTGCCATCGCCGACACGAACTATGGCTACACCTTC. Its translation is CAIADTNYGYTF. The V and J genes are TRBV10-3 and TRBJ1-2; D ambiguous. This CDR3 region has 12 residues. Trimming shortened V by 8 bases and J by 2 bases, and 9 bases separated the two germline ends. Per germline, CDR1 ENHRY and CDR2 SYGVKD.

The gene calls are TRBV30 and TRBJ1-5, with 7 bases that match TRBD1. V was clipped by 3 bases and J by 2 bases; unmatched bases: 1. Germline V lookup: CDR1 GTSNPN, CDR2 SVGIG (reference sequence). The CDR3 has 13 residues. The CDR3 is CAWSDRGNQPQHF. CDR3 bases: TGTGCCTGGAGCGACAGGGGCAATCAGCCCCAGCATTTT. The full variable domain, with the rest looked up from reference TRBV30 and TRBJ1-5, is SQTIHQWPATLVQPVGSPLSLECTVEGTSNPNLYWYRQAAGRGLQLLFYSVGIGQISSEVPQNLSASRPQDRQFILSSKKLLLSDSGFYLCAWSDRGNQPQHFGDGTRLSIL.

The CDR3 nucleotides are TGTGCCAGCAGTTACGGGCAGATGAATTCACCCCTCCACTTT. Protein product: CASSYGQMNSPLHF. The chain uses TRBV6-6 and TRBJ1-6; D not resolved. Trimming took off 2 bases at V and 7 bases at J, with 9 bases between the two ends. The CDR3 runs 14 residues. Germline loops: CDR1 MNHNY, CDR2 SVGAGI (reference sequence).

The rearrangement links TRBV5-5 to TRBJ2-7; D gene ambiguous. The CDR3 sequence is 12 residues long. The ends were cut back, 0 bases at V and 4 bases at J, with 5 bases in the middle. Germline CDR1 reads SGHKS; CDR2 reads YYEKEE (reference sequence). CDR3: CASSLAVYEQYF. CDR3 bases: TGTGCCAGCAGCTTGGCCGTTTACGAGCAGTACTTC. Drawing the rest from reference TRBV5-5 and TRBJ2-7, the complete variable domain is DAGVTQSPTHLIKTRGQQVTLRCSPISGHKSVSWYQQVLGQGPQFIFQYYEKEERGRGNFPDRFSARQFPNYSSELNVNALLLGDSALYLCASSLAVYEQYFGPGTRLTVT.

The chain is built from TRBV9 and TRBJ2-3; D not certain. Trimming left V 2 bases short and J 0 bases short, with 10 bases between. The germline gives CDR1 SGDLS, CDR2 YYNGEE. The CDR3 runs to 15 residues. This chain's CDR3 is CASSVRVGSTDTQYF. In nucleotides, the CDR3 is TGTGCCAGCAGCGTCCGAGTCGGGAGCACAGATACGCAGTATTTT.

V gene TRBV27 combines with J gene TRBJ1-5; D is perhaps TRBD1 (6 bases). Per germline, CDR1 MNHEY and CDR2 SMNVEV (reference sequence). The CDR3 extends over 15 amino acids. V was shortened by 4 bases and J by 3 bases, with 13 bases between the two germline ends. CDR3 sequence reads: CASSSLTGLNQPQHF. As DNA, the CDR3 is TGTGCCAGCAGTTCCCTGACAGGACTCAATCAGCCCCAGCATTTT.

This clone has just a few counts. V usage is TRBV27 and J usage is TRBJ1-1, with D possibly TRBD1 on 6 matching bases. CDR1 and CDR2 (germline): MNHEY, SMNVEV (reference sequence). The CDR3 runs 14 residues. V was trimmed by 5 bases and J by 10 bases, leaving 20 bases between them. CDR3 bases: TGTGCCAGCAGTCGTCAAGGACAGTTCCGAGGAGCTTTCTTT. Amino acids: CASSRQGQFRGAFF.

The gene calls are TRBV5-1 and TRBJ2-1, with TRBD2 matching over 10 bases. CDR1 is SGHRS and CDR2 is YFSETQ in the germline V gene. The CDR3 is made up of 14 amino acids. Trimming at V came to 7 bases and at J to 3 bases, leaving 4 bases not matched to a gene. The CDR3 spells CASRTSGVYNEQFF. DNA for the CDR3: TGCGCCAGCCGCACTAGCGGGGTCTACAATGAGCAGTTCTTC. The whole variable domain, filled in from reference TRBV5-1 and TRBJ2-1, reads KAGVTQTPRYLIKTRGQQVTLSCSPISGHRSVSWYQQTPGQGLQFLFEYFSETQRNKGNFPGRFSGRQFSNSRSEMNVSTLELGDSALYLCASRTSGVYNEQFFGPGTRLTVL.

The chain recombines TRBV28 with TRBJ2-7, with D perhaps TRBD2 (5 bases). CDR3 size: 10 residues. V lost 11 bases, J lost 2 bases, and 7 bases lay in between. CDR1 MDHEN and CDR2 SYDVKM come from the germline V gene. CDR3 nucleotides: TGTGCCGCGGGTGCCTACGAGCAGTACTTC. As protein: CAAGAYEQYF.

This chain joins TRBV7-2 and TRBJ2-7; 8 bases line up with TRBD2. Germline V CDR1 and CDR2: SGHTA, FQGNSA. CDR3 length equals 15 residues. Trimming removed 5 bases from V and 4 bases from J; junction bases left unmatched: 10. CDR3 in amino acids: CASSRSSGSGYEQYF. Written as DNA, the CDR3 is TGTGCCAGCAGCAGGTCTAGCGGGTCCGGATACGAGCAGTACTTC.

V gene TRBV7-2 combines with J gene TRBJ2-7; 10 nucleotides align to TRBD2. Germline trimming cut 5 bases from V and 4 bases from J; bases unmatched to any gene: 11. Germline CDR1 SGHTA, CDR2 FQGNSA. CDR3 size: 16 residues. The CDR3, as DNA: TGTGCCAGCAGCGCAGCTAGCGGGGGCAGGATGTACGAGCAGTACTTC. Translated: CASSAASGGRMYEQYF. The full variable domain, its missing parts supplied by reference TRBV7-2 and TRBJ2-7, is GAGVSQSPSNKVTEKGKDVELRCDPISGHTALYWYRQSLGQGLEFLIYFQGNSAPDKSGLPSDRFSAERTGGSVSTLTIQRTQQEDSAVYLCASSAASGGRMYEQYFGPGTRLTVT.

The rearrangement links TRBV6-1 to TRBJ2-7, with a tentative D call TRBD2 (5 bases). CDR1 and CDR2 (germline): MNHNS, SASEGT. The CDR3 spans 12 residues. Trimming shortened V by 2 bases and J by 5 bases, and 7 bases separated the two germline ends. As DNA, the CDR3 is TGTGCCAGCAGTGAACTCGGGGACGAGCAGTACTTC. As protein: CASSELGDEQYF.

The chain has TRBV9 and TRBJ2-7, with D tentatively TRBD1 (6 bases). Germline V gene sequence: CDR1 SGDLS, CDR2 YYNGEE. This CDR3 has 15 residues. The V and J ends lost 0 bases and 0 bases respectively, with 10 bases between them. CDR3 bases: TGTGCCAGCAGCGTAGACAGGGAAAGCTCCTACGAGCAGTACTTC. This translates into CASSVDRESSYEQYF.

This clone was counted between two and nine times. The V gene is TRBV5-1, the J gene TRBJ1-1, with D maybe TRBD1 (5 bases). Germline values: CDR1 SGHRS, CDR2 YFSETQ. The CDR3 has 15 amino acids. V lost 0 bases to trimming and J lost 6 bases, with 15 bases between them. CDR3 region: CASSLGAGRSSEAFF. CDR3 nucleotides: TGCGCCAGCAGCTTGGGGGCAGGGAGGAGTTCTGAAGCTTTCTTT. Combining the CDR3 with reference TRBV5-1 and TRBJ1-1 gives the whole variable domain KAGVTQTPRYLIKTRGQQVTLSCSPISGHRSVSWYQQTPGQGLQFLFEYFSETQRNKGNFPGRFSGRQFSNSRSEMNVSTLELGDSALYLCASSLGAGRSSEAFFGQGTRLTVV.

Only one count was recorded for this clone. The chain joins TRBV19 to TRBJ1-5; 7 bases agree with TRBD1. CDR3 length equals 14 residues. J was trimmed by 5 bases and V by 6 bases; bases with no gene match: 7. Germline lookup yields CDR1 LNHDA and CDR2 SQIVND (reference sequence). CDR3 nucleotides: TGTGCCAGTAGAATACAGGGGTCCGATCAGCCCCAGCATTTT. Amino acid sequence: CASRIQGSDQPQHF.

This chain connects TRBV7-2 to TRBJ1-2; 7 bases are a match to TRBD1. The CDR3 is 15 amino acids. Germline loops: CDR1 SGHTA, CDR2 FQGNSA. V was pared by 5 bases and J by 4 bases, with 10 bases of the junction left unmatched. CDR3 DNA: TGTGCCAGCAGCACGGCCGGGACAGTGCCCTATGGCTACACCTTC. Protein: CASSTAGTVPYGYTF.

This clone was counted a few times. J is TRBJ1-1 and V is TRBV27; D not resolved. The CDR3 consists of 13 residues. CDR1 and CDR2 (germline): MNHEY, SMNVEV (reference sequence). Trimming removed 0 bases at V and 8 bases at J, with 10 bases between. CDR3 DNA: TGTGCCAGCAGTTTATCGGCTTATACCGAAGCTTTCTTT. Translated: CASSLSAYTEAFF.

The V call is TRBV19, the J call TRBJ2-1; TRBD2 agrees at 7 bases. V shed 3 bases and J 8 bases; nucleotides not matched to a gene: 7. The CDR3 length is 14 residues. Germline V gene data show CDR1 as LNHDA and CDR2 as SQIVND (reference sequence). CDR3 in amino acids: CASSMASSGHEQFF. DNA for the CDR3: TGTGCCAGTAGTATGGCGTCTAGCGGACATGAGCAGTTCTTC.

On this clone itself: The same CDR3 can be traced to other DNA sequences in this sample. The gene calls are TRBV4-1 and TRBJ2-1; D gene ambiguous. Deletions cut 0 bases from V and 7 bases from J, with 4 bases between. The CDR3 spans 12 residues. Germline V gene lookup returns CDR1 MGHRA and CDR2 YSYEKL. The CDR3 bases are TGCGCCAGCAGCCAAGATAGTAATGAGCAGTTCTTC. This sequence encodes CASSQDSNEQFF.

This chain joins TRBV30 and TRBJ2-7; a possible D gene is TRBD1 (6 bases). Germline-derived CDR1 and CDR2 are GTSNPN and SVGIG (reference sequence). V shed 0 bases and J shed 4 bases, with 19 bases lying between them. CDR3 length: 16 residues. CDR3: CAWSVGGAVMSYEQYF. In DNA, the CDR3 is TGTGCCTGGAGTGTAGGGGGAGCAGTGATGTCGTACGAGCAGTACTTC.

This clone was observed a single time. The rearrangement links TRBV29-1 to TRBJ2-3; maybe TRBD2 (7 bases). Germline assignment: CDR1 SQVTM and CDR2 ANQGSEA. The CDR3 spans 18 residues. V was cut by 4 bases and J by 3 bases, with 26 bases left in between. This CDR3 is CSVVLGGQYPTPTDTQYF. CDR3 DNA: TGCAGCGTTGTCCTGGGGGGGCAGTATCCCACACCGACAGATACGCAGTATTTT.

This chain links TRBV28 with TRBJ2-7; D gene unclear. The CDR3 is 12 amino acids. Per the germline V gene, CDR1 is MDHEN and CDR2 is SYDVKM. V dropped 4 bases and J dropped 2 bases, with 6 bases sitting between them. The CDR3 reads CASSSTTYEQYF. In nucleotides, the CDR3 is TGTGCCAGCAGTTCCACTACCTACGAGCAGTACTTC.

V is TRBV18 and J is TRBJ1-1, with 10 positions matching TRBD1. The CDR3 has 15 amino acids. Germline values: CDR1 KGHSH, CDR2 LQKENI. V lost 5 bases to trimming and J lost 3 bases; unmatched junction nucleotides: 6. CDR3 coding DNA: TGTGCCAGCTCAACGACAGGGGGCAAAGACACTGAAGCTTTCTTT. Translation: CASSTTGGKDTEAFF. The full variable domain, rest sourced from reference TRBV18 and TRBJ1-1, is NAGVMQNPRHLVRRRGQEARLRCSPMKGHSHVYWYRQLPEEGLKFMVYLQKENIIDESGMPKERFSAEFPKEGPSILRIQQVVRGDSAAYFCASSTTGGKDTEAFFGQGTRLTVV.

This clone turned up a few times. V gene TRBV7-2 combines with J gene TRBJ2-1; 8 bases map to TRBD2. The junction had 6 bases not matched to a gene; V was cut back by 5 bases and J by 0 bases. The CDR3 is 16 residues long. Germline CDR1 SGHTA, CDR2 FQGNSA. This chain's CDR3 is CASSARGGSSYNEQFF. The CDR3 DNA is TGTGCCAGCAGCGCTCGCGGGGGGTCCTCCTACAATGAGCAGTTCTTC.

The chain is built from TRBV6-5 and TRBJ1-1; D remains ambiguous. CDR1 is MNHEY and CDR2 is SVGAGI in the germline V gene. V was shortened by 7 bases and J by 1 base, with 7 bases between the two germline ends. The length of the CDR3 is 12 residues. The chain's CDR3 is CASMGANTEAFF. DNA of the CDR3: TGTGCCAGCATGGGAGCGAACACTGAAGCTTTCTTT.